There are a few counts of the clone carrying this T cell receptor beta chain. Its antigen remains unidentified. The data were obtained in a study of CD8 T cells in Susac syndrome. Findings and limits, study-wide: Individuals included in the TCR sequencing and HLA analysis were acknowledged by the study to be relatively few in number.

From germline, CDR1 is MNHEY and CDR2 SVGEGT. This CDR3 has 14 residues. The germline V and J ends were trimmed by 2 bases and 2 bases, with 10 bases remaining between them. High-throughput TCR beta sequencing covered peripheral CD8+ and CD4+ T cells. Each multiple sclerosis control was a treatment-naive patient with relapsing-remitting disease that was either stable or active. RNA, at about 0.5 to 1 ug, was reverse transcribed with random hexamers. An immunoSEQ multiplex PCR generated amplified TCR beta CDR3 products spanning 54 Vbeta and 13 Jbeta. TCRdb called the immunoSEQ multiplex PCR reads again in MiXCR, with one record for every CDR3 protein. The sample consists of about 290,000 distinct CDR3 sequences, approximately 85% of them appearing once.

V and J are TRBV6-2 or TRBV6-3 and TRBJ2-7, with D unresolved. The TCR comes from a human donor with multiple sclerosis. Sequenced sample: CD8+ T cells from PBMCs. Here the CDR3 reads CASSYVLSPYEQYF. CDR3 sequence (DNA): TGTGCCAGCAGTTACGTGTTATCTCCCTACGAGCAGTACTTC.